What follows is one T cell receptor (beta chain) and its context. The antigen is not known. TCRdb recomputed calls from the 5' RACE reads with MiXCR, one row per CDR3 protein. The sample lists 1.5 million to 2 million distinct CDR3 sequences; about 32% were seen once. This sample was included in a study of identical twins. The CDR3 totals 15 residues. The germline V and J ends were trimmed by 6 bases and 0 bases, with 12 bases remaining between them. General study points: In cord blood, abundant beta clonotypes had fewer insertions; memory showed no trend. Out-of-frame sharing of TCR alpha in monozygotic twins was underestimated by models.

The sequencing input was cord blood. This chain joins TRBV12-3 or TRBV12-4 and TRBJ2-4, with a possible D match to TRBD1 (5 bases). This TCR derives from a newborn girl in good health. CDR3 nucleotides: TGTGCCAGCAGCCGTACCGACAGAGCCAAAAACATTCAGTACTTC. Its translation: CASSRTDRAKNIQYF.